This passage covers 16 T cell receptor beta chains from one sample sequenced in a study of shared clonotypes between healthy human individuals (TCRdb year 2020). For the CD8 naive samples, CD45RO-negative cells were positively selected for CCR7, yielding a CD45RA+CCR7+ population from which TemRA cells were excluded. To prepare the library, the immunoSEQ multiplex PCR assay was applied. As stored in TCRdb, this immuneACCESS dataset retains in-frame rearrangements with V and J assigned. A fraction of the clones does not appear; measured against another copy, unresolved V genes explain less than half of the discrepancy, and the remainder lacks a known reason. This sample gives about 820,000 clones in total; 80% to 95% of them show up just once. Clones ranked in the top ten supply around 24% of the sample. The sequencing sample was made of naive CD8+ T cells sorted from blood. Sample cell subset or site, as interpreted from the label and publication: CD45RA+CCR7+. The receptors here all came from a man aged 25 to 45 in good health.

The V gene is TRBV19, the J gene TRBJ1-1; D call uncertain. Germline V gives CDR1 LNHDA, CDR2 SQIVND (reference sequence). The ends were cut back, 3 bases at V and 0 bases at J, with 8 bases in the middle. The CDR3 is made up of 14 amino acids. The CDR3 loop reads CASSMGSLNTEAFF. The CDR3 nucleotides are TGTGCCAGTAGTATGGGCTCCTTGAACACTGAAGCTTTCTTT.

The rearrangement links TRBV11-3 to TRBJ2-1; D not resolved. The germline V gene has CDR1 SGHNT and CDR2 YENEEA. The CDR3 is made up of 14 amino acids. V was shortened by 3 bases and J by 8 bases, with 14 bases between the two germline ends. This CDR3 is CASSFRATGDEQFF. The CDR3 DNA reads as TGTGCCAGCAGCTTCCGGGCCACTGGCGATGAGCAGTTCTTC.

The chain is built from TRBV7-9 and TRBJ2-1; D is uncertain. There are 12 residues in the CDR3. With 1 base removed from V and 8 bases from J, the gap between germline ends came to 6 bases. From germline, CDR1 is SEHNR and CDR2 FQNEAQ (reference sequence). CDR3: CASSLDRYEQFF. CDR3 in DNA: TGTGCCAGCAGCTTAGACCGCTATGAGCAGTTCTTC. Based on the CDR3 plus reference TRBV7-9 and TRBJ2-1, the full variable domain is DTGVSQNPRHKITKRGQNVTFRCDPISEHNRLYWYRQTLGQGPEFLTYFQNEAQLEKSRLLSDRFSAERPKGSFSTLEIQRTEQGDSAMYLCASSLDRYEQFFGPGTRLTVL.

The CDR3 reads CASSYFGEQFF. In DNA form, the CDR3 reads TGTGCCAGCAGTTACTTTGGGGAGCAGTTCTTC. The chain combines TRBV27 with TRBJ2-1; D is ambiguous. Trimming removed 4 bases from V and 10 bases from J, with 8 bases in between. The CDR3 is 11 residues long. CDR1 and CDR2 (germline): MNHEY, SMNVEV (reference sequence).

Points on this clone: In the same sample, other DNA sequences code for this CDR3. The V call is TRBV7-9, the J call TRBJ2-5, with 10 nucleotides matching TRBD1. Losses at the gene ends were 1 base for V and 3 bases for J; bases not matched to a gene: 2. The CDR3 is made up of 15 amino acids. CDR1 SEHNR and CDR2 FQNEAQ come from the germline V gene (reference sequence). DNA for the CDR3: TGTGCCAGCAGCTTAGATGGGACAGGGGAAGAGACCCAGTACTTC. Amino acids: CASSLDGTGEETQYF.

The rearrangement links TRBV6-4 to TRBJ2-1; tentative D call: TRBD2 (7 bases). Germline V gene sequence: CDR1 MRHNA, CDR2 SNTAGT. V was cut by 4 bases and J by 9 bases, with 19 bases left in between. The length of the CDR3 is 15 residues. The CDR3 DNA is TGTGCCAGCAGTGCTCCGGGGAGGGGGATTCGTGAGCAGTTCTTC. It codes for CASSAPGRGIREQFF.

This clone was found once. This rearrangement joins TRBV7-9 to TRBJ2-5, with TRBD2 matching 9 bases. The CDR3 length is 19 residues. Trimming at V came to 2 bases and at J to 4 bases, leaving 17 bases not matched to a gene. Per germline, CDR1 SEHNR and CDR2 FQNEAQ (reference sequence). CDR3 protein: CASSLPPPIAGVEGETQYF. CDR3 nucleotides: TGTGCCAGCAGCTTACCCCCCCCTATAGCGGGAGTAGAGGGAGAGACCCAGTACTTC.

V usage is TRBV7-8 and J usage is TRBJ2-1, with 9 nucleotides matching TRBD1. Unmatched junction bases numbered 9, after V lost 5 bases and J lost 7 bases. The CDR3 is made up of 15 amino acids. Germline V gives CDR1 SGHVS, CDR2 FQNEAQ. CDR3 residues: CASSLGQGMGNEQFF. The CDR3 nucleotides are TGTGCCAGCAGCCTCGGACAGGGGATGGGGAATGAGCAGTTCTTC.

CDR3 sequence: CASSKGQNNQPQHF. In DNA, the CDR3 is TGTGCCAGCAGTAAAGGACAGAACAATCAGCCCCAGCATTTT. The genes are TRBV6-5 and TRBJ1-5; possibly TRBD1 for D (6 bases). This CDR3 is built from 14 residues. The ends were cut back, 5 bases at V and 3 bases at J, with 11 bases in the middle. The germline V gene has CDR1 MNHEY and CDR2 SVGAGI.

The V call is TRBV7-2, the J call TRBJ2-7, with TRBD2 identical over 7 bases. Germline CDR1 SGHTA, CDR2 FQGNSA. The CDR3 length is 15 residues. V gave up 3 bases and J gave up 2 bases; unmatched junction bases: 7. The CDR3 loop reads CASSFPPSGTYEQYF. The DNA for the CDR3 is TGTGCCAGCAGCTTCCCCCCAAGCGGGACCTACGAGCAGTACTTC.

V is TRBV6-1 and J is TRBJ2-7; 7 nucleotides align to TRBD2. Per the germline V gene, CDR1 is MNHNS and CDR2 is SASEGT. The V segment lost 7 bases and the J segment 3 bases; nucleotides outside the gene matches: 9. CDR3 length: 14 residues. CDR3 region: CASIPWAGDYEQYF. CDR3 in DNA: TGTGCCAGCATTCCTTGGGCGGGAGACTACGAGCAGTACTTC.

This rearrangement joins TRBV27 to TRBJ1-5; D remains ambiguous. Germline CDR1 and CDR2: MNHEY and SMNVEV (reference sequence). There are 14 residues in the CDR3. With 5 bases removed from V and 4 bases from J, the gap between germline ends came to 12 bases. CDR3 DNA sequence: TGTGCCAGCAGTCTATTCGTCGGTAATCAGCCCCAGCATTTT. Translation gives CASSLFVGNQPQHF.

This chain's CDR3 is CASSDLGQGSQPQHF. In DNA, the CDR3 is TGCGCCAGCAGCGATTTAGGACAGGGATCCCAGCCCCAGCATTTT. The rearrangement uses TRBV4-1 and TRBJ1-5; TRBD1 agrees at 8 bases. V trimming: 5 bases; J trimming: 7 bases; junction bases outside the gene matches: 10. The CDR3 consists of 15 residues. Germline lookup yields CDR1 MGHRA and CDR2 YSYEKL.

The CDR3 nucleotides read TGTGCCAGCAGTTCAGCGGGAGTAGGCACCGGGGAGCTGTTTTTT. Residues: CASSSAGVGTGELFF. The V and J genes are TRBV25-1 and TRBJ2-2; 8 bases are shared with TRBD2. Trimming cost V 5 bases and J 4 bases; bases outside gene matches: 6. The CDR3 has 15 residues. The germline V gene encodes CDR1 MGHDK and CDR2 SYGVNS.

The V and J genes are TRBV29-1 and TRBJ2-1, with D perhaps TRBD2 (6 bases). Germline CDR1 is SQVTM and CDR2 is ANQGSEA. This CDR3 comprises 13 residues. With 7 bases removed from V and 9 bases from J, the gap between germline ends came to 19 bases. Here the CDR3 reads CSASSGFLAEQFF. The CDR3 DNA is TGCAGCGCTAGTAGCGGATTCTTGGCTGAGCAGTTCTTC.

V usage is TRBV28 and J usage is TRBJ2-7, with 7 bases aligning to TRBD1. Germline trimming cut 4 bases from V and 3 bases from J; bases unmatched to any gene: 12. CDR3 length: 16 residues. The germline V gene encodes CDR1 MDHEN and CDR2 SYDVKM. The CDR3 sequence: CASSSADRAGDYEQYF. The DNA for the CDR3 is TGTGCCAGCAGTTCTGCTGACAGGGCTGGGGACTACGAGCAGTACTTC.